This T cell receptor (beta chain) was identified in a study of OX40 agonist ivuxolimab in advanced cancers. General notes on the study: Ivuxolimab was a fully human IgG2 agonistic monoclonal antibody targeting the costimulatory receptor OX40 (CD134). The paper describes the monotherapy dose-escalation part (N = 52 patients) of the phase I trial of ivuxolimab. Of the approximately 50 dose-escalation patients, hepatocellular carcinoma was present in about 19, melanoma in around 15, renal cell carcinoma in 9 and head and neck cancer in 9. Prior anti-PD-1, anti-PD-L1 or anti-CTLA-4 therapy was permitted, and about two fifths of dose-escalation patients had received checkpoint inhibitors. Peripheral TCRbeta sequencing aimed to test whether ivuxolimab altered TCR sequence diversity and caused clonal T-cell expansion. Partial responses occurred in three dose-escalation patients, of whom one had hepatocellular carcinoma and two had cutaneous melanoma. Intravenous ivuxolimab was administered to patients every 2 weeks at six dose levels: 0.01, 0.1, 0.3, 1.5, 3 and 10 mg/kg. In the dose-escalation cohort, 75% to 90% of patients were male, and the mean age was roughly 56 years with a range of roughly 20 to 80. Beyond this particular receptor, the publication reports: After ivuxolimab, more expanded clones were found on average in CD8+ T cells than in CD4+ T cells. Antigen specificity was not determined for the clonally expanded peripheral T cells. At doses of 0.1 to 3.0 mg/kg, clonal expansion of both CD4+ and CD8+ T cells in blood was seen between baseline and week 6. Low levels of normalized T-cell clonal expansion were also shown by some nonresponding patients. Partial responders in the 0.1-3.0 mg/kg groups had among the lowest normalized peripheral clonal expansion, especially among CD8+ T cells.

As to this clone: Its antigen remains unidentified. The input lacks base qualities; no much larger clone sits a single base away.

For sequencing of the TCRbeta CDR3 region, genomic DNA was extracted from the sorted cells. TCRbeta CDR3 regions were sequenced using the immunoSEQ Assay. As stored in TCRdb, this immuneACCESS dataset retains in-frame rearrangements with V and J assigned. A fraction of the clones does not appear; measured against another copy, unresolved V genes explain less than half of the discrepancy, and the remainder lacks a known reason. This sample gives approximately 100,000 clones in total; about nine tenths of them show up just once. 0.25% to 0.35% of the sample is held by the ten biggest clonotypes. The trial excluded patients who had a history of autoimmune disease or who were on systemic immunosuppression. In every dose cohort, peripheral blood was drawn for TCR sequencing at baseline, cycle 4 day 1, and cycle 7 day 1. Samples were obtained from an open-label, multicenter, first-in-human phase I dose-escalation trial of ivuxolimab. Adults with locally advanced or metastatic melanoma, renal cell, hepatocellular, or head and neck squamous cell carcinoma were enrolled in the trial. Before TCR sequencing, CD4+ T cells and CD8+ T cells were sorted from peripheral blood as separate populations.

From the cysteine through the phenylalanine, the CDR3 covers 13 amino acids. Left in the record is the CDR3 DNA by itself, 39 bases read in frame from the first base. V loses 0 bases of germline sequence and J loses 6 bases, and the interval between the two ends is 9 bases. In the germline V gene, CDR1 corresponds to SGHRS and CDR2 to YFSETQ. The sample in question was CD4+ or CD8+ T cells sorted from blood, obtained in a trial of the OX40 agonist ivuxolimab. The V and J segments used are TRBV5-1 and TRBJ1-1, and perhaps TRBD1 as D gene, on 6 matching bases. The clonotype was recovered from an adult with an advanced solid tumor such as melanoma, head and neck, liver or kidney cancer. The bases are TGCGCCAGCAGCTTGGGTCAGGGGCCTGAAGCTTTCTTT. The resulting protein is CASSLGQGPEAFF. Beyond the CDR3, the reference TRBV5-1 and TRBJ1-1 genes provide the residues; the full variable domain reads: KAGVTQTPRYLIKTRGQQVTLSCSPISGHRSVSWYQQTPGQGLQFLFEYFSETQRNKGNFPGRFSGRQFSNSRSEMNVSTLELGDSALYLCASSLGQGPEAFFGQGTRLTVV.